This T cell receptor beta chain was obtained from a study of shared T cell receptors in the human thymus. V lost 4 bases and J 1 base, leaving 16 bases between the germline ends. Germline V lookup: CDR1 SGHAT, CDR2 FQDESV (reference sequence). This CDR3 has 16 residues. TCRdb's copy holds only in-frame clones and misses some; the assay was immunoSEQ multiplex PCR. The table includes approximately 760,000 clones, 70% to 90% detected once. The sample was also reused in another study, on human thymus T cells. From that second work: The thymus was resected at corrective cardiac surgery.

Input material: thymocytes. The TCR comes from a girl under three years old with a congenital heart defect. V gene TRBV11-1 combines with J gene TRBJ1-1; D may be TRBD1 (6 bases). The CDR3 DNA follows: TGTGCCAGCAGCTCATACCAGGGGTGGGGGAACACTGAAGCTTTCTTT. Translating it yields CASSSYQGWGNTEAFF.